Shown below are 16 T cell receptor beta chains from a single sample sequenced in a study of blood T cell repertoires in COVID-19. Using immunoSEQ multiplex PCR, the repertoire was profiled, and TCRdb retains in-frame clones only, with some absent. This sample carries about 160,000 clones, around 89% of them seen once, and the ten largest clones take about 2.6%. Sequenced: peripheral blood. The receptors originated from a man in his fifties or sixties with acute or convalescent COVID-19.

The chain combines TRBV7-2 with TRBJ2-1; 8 nucleotides align to TRBD1. V dropped 4 bases and J dropped 7; count of bases not matched to a gene: 12. Per the germline V gene, CDR1 is SGHTA and CDR2 is FQGNSA. This CDR3 has 16 amino acids. As DNA, the CDR3 is TGTGCCAGCAGCTCGACCGGACAGGGAGTCCGGAATGAGCAGTTCTTC. Encoded protein: CASSSTGQGVRNEQFF.

V gene TRBV30 combines with J gene TRBJ1-5; TRBD1 is a possible D gene (6 bases). This CDR3 comprises 15 residues. Germline V gives CDR1 GTSNPN, CDR2 SVGIG (reference sequence). V was trimmed by 3 bases and J by 4 bases, leaving 16 bases between them. The CDR3 DNA reads TGTGCCTGGAGCGCCGGACAGCTCGGGAATCAGCCCCAGCATTTT. It is translated as CAWSAGQLGNQPQHF. Full variable domain (remainder filled in from reference TRBV30 and TRBJ1-5): SQTIHQWPATLVQPVGSPLSLECTVEGTSNPNLYWYRQAAGRGLQLLFYSVGIGQISSEVPQNLSASRPQDRQFILSSKKLLLSDSGFYLCAWSAGQLGNQPQHFGDGTRLSIL.

J is TRBJ1-1 and V is TRBV5-1, with D possibly matching TRBD1 (5 bases). There are 15 residues in the CDR3. The V end lost 0 bases, the J end lost 5 bases, and 14 bases lay between the germline ends. Germline V gene data show CDR1 as SGHRS and CDR2 as YFSETQ. The CDR3 DNA reads TGCGCCAGCAGCTTGGGTCAGGGTGGGGGGACTGAAGCTTTCTTT. Translating gives CASSLGQGGGTEAFF.

The genes are TRBV19 and TRBJ1-5; D not resolved. CDR1 is LNHDA, CDR2 SQIVND, per germline (reference sequence). The V end was cut by 5 bases, the J end by 7 bases, with 12 bases between. The CDR3 length is 13 residues. CDR3 nucleotides: TGTGCCAGTAGTCTGATCAGGAACCAGCCCCAGCATTTT. Protein sequence: CASSLIRNQPQHF.

This rearrangement joins TRBV19 to TRBJ2-2, with 10 positions matching TRBD1. Germline V CDR1 and CDR2: LNHDA, SQIVND (reference sequence). The junction had 17 bases not matched to a gene; V was cut back by 10 bases and J by 9 bases. The CDR3 length is 16 residues. As DNA, the CDR3 is TGTGCCACCACAAGGGGGGGACAGGGGATTCTCAGGGAGCTGTTTTTT. Translated: CATTRGGQGILRELFF.

The chain links TRBV5-4 to TRBJ1-3; the match to TRBD1 covers 7 bases. The CDR3 has 15 amino acids. The junction had 8 bases not matched to a gene; V was cut back by 4 bases and J by 4 bases. Germline values: CDR1 SGHNT, CDR2 YYREEE (reference sequence). CDR3 loop: CASSSGRGPGNTIYF. The CDR3 bases are TGTGCCAGCAGCAGCGGAAGGGGGCCAGGAAACACCATATATTTT.

The rearrangement uses TRBV2 and TRBJ1-1, with 7 nucleotides matching TRBD1. The germline V gene encodes CDR1 SNHLY and CDR2 FYNNEI. The CDR3 consists of 14 residues. V was pared by 6 bases and J by 5 bases, with 9 bases of the junction left unmatched. The chain's CDR3 is CASRRRQGGTEAFF. Written as DNA, the CDR3 is TGTGCCAGCAGGAGAAGACAGGGAGGAACTGAAGCTTTCTTT. Variable domain in full (rest from reference TRBV2 and TRBJ1-1): EPEVTQTPSHQVTQMGQEVILRCVPISNHLYFYWYRQILGQKVEFLVSFYNNEISEKSEIFDDQFSVERPDGSNFTLKIRSTKLEDSAMYFCASRRRQGGTEAFFGQGTRLTVV.

This clone was recorded a few times. The chain uses TRBV4-1 and TRBJ1-1, with D possibly TRBD1 on 6 matching bases. Germline V gene sequence: CDR1 MGHRA, CDR2 YSYEKL. Trimming left V 3 bases short and J 8 bases short, with 22 bases between. There are 16 residues in the CDR3. CDR3 sequence reads: CASSQGAVSTDREAFF. The CDR3, as DNA: TGCGCCAGCAGCCAGGGAGCCGTTTCCACGGACAGAGAAGCTTTCTTT.

This clone was picked up one time. The V and J genes are TRBV7-9 and TRBJ1-2; D remains unclear. This CDR3 spans 14 amino acids. Trimming stripped 3 bases from V and 0 bases from J, with 8 bases between. Germline CDR1 SEHNR, CDR2 FQNEAQ (reference sequence). The CDR3 protein is CASSLVASNYGYTF. CDR3 sequence (DNA): TGTGCCAGCAGCTTGGTAGCCTCTAACTATGGCTACACCTTC.

The rearrangement links TRBV10-3 to TRBJ1-2, with 10 positions matching TRBD1. This CDR3 region has 16 residues. Germline lookup yields CDR1 ENHRY and CDR2 SYGVKD. The trim removed 6 bases at V and 0 bases at J, leaving 7 bases unmatched. The CDR3 sequence: CAIRTTGGSSNYGYTF. CDR3 sequence (DNA): TGTGCCATCAGAACGACAGGGGGCTCCTCTAACTATGGCTACACCTTC.

The CDR3 reads CASTALSGNTIYF. The CDR3 DNA reads TGTGCCAGCACCGCACTCTCTGGAAACACCATATATTTT. This chain links TRBV6-5 with TRBJ1-3, with unresolved D. The V end was cut by 7 bases, the J end by 0 bases, with 7 bases between. This CDR3 spans 13 amino acids. Germline V gene sequence: CDR1 MNHEY, CDR2 SVGAGI.

This sequence joins TRBV25-1 and TRBJ2-4, with TRBD2 identical over 8 bases. Germline V gene lookup returns CDR1 MGHDK and CDR2 SYGVNS. Trimming removed 9 bases from V and 0 bases from J; junction bases left unmatched: 7. This CDR3 has 15 amino acids. In nucleotides, the CDR3 is TGTGCCAGTGCCACGGGAGGGATAGCCAAAAACATTCAGTACTTC. This encodes CASATGGIAKNIQYF.

This sequence joins TRBV28 and TRBJ2-7; 9 nucleotides agree with TRBD1. Germline loops: CDR1 MDHEN, CDR2 SYDVKM. J lost 5 bases, V lost 4 bases, and 9 bases had no gene match. This CDR3 region has 15 residues. The CDR3 sequence is CASSSTGTGNDEQYF. The CDR3 DNA follows: TGTGCCAGCAGTTCTACCGGGACAGGGAACGACGAGCAGTACTTC.

On this clone: Other DNA sequences within the sample encode an identical CDR3. J is TRBJ2-3 and V is TRBV19; no clear D. This CDR3 contains 13 residues. V was cut by 1 base and J by 1 base, with 3 bases left in between. CDR1 and CDR2 (germline): LNHDA, SQIVND (reference sequence). In nucleotides, the CDR3 is TGTGCCAGTAGTATAGCTGGCACAGATACGCAGTATTTT. It translates to CASSIAGTDTQYF. Full variable domain (outside the CDR3, taken from reference TRBV19 and TRBJ2-3): DGGITQSPKYLFRKEGQNVTLSCEQNLNHDAMYWYRQDPGQGLRLIYYSQIVNDFQKGDIAEGYSVSREKKESFPLTVTSAQKNPTAFYLCASSIAGTDTQYFGPGTRLTVL.

The chain combines TRBV6-5 with TRBJ1-5; 7 bases match TRBD1. The CDR3 sequence is 15 residues long. Germline CDR1 is MNHEY and CDR2 is SVGAGI. V lost 9 bases, J lost 0 bases, and 8 bases stayed unmatched. As DNA, the CDR3 is TGTGCCAGTCGGGACAGACCCTATAGCAATCAGCCCCAGCATTTT. The encoded protein is CASRDRPYSNQPQHF.

V gene TRBV7-9 combines with J gene TRBJ1-6, with 7 bases matching TRBD1. Germline V gives CDR1 SEHNR, CDR2 FQNEAQ (reference sequence). The V gene end was trimmed by 5 bases and the J gene end by 10 bases; junction bases not matched to a gene: 2. The CDR3 is 12 amino acids. The CDR3 DNA follows: TGTGCCAGCAGCCGGGACAGCTCACCCCTCCACTTT. This gives the protein CASSRDSSPLHF.